This T cell receptor (beta chain) was identified in a study of patients and donors after allogeneic stem cell transplantation. J lost 4 bases, V lost 10 bases, and 7 bases had no gene match. CDR3 size: 15 residues. CDR1 MDHEN and CDR2 SYDVKM come from the germline V gene. This clonotype appeared a few times. TCRdb re-analysed the RT-PCR reads in MiXCR, keeping a single row per CDR3 protein. The repertoire holds around 150,000 distinct CDR3 sequences, 30% seen once, with 3.2% in the top ten. This TCR was sampled from a human donor who was either an allogeneic HSCT recipient or a stem cell or donor lymphocyte infusion donor (not recorded which). It is not recorded whose cells these are; they may come from a transplant donor. V usage is TRBV28 and J usage is TRBJ2-1; 13 nucleotides match TRBD2. The sequencing input was blood, either unsorted or a sorted T cell fraction (not recorded which). The CDR3 loop is CATGLAGAIYNEQFF. The CDR3 bases are TGTGCCACCGGACTAGCGGGGGCCATTTACAATGAGCAGTTCTTC.